This TCR beta chain was observed in a study of identical twins (dated by TCRdb to 2016 to 2018). Context from the whole study: To test whether fetal clonotypes persist, this study deep-sequenced TCR alpha and beta repertoires from monozygotic twins, from unrelated adults of various ages, and from cord blood. To rule out contamination, the twin experiments were replicated at different times with different library preparation protocols.

Including the terminal cysteine and phenylalanine, the CDR3 comprises 13 residues. Kept here is only the CDR3 DNA, which spans 39 bases and is read in frame from base 1. From the germline V gene, CDR1 is SQVTM and CDR2 is ANQGSEA. V is trimmed back by 6 bases and J by 2 bases, and the junction contains 3 bases that no gene match accounts for. General study outcomes and caveats: Compared with coincidental sharing between unrelated individuals, out-of-frame TCR alpha sequences shared between twins showed an excess of sequences with low generation probability. Because the same donors could not be followed over many years, the conclusions depended on cross-sectional statistical analysis. Zero-insertion analyses could be partly confounded by invariant T cells such as MAIT and iNKT, although diverse VJ usage argued against such confounding for most clonotypes. A weaker excess of twin sharing was found in beta out-of-frame sequences because the signal-to-noise ratio was lowered by fewer shared sequences. Abundant cord blood beta clonotypes carried fewer insertions; young adult naive repertoires showed a weaker similar trend, while memory repertoires showed none. Out-of-frame TCR alpha sharing in monozygotic twins was systematically underestimated by recombination models, whereas sharing between unrelated individuals was in agreement with the recombination models.

The library was built by means of 5' RACE. The data were produced on an Illumina HiSeq 2000. A universal primer binding site was added through template switching, and the final cDNA carried a unique molecular identifier so that TCR cDNA molecules could be counted accurately. Specific primers in the conserved constant-segment region were used to synthesize first-strand cDNA for TCR alpha and beta chains. To control for contamination, every cDNA library carried two barcodes: a SMART-Mk sample barcode plus Illumina barcodes. TruSeq adapter sequences, together with Illumina sample barcodes, were added in two successive PCR steps. Sequencing of the TCR alpha and beta cDNA libraries was done on the Illumina HiSeq platform using custom primers. The paper's data handling went like this. Raw reads were processed with MiGEC to extract unique molecular identifiers, and MiXCR was used to determine CDR3 positions. Recombination models were inferred per individual with the repgenHMM and IGoR tools using an EM algorithm. The tcR package in R was used for shared clonotype analysis, with sharing normalized by the product of cloneset sizes. Out-of-frame nonproductive sequences were analyzed to study raw recombination free of thymic and clonal selection effects. Using fastp trimming at Q25 and MiXCR clonotype assembly, TCRdb reanalyzed the public sequencing data and kept in-frame beta chains. CDR3 protein duplicates are merged, each entry listing the most common genes and DNA. The V and J calls here are based on TCRdb, not the publication. For this sample the table gives 250,000 to 300,000 distinct CDR3 sequences, of which around 8% were detected only once. The ten biggest clones cover 2.5% to 3.5% of the sample.

This clonotype was counted at least ten times. This clone's antigen is unknown. There are no base qualities to consult, and no much larger clone falls within one base. Every donor in the study was a healthy Caucasian. The twin cohort comprised three pairs of female monozygotic twins, all aged roughly 18 to 29 years. CD4+ and CD8+ T cell populations were isolated with positive isolation kits from Invitrogen. These sequences were also reported in another study, on yellow fever vaccine responses in identical twins. As noted in the second study: The authors reported that the T cell response to vaccination in identical twins appeared partly convergent and partly personalized. The study precisely tracked vaccine-responding T cell clones in identical twins.

The sample consisted of CD8+ T cells sorted from blood. The sequence was collected from a young woman in good health. The V and J segments used are TRBV29-1 and TRBJ2-3, and TRBD2 matches 9 of the central bases. The base sequence is TGCAGCGTCAAGCGGGGGGCCACAGATACGCAGTATTTT. It translates as CSVKRGATDTQYF.